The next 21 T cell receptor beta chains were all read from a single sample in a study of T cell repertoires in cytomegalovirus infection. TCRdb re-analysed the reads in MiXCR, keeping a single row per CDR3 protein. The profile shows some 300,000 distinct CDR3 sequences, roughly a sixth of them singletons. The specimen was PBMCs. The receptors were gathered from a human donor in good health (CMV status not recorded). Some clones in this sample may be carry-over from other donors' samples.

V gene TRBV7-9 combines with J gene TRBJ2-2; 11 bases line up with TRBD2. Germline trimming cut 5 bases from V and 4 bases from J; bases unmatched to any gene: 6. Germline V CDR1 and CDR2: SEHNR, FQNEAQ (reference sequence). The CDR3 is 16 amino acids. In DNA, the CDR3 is TGTGCCAGCAGCCCCGGACTAGCGGGCCTCACCGGGGAGCTGTTTTTT. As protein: CASSPGLAGLTGELFF.

The CDR3 loop reads CSARDSTGVRPNQPQHF. CDR3 in DNA: TGCAGTGCTAGAGATTCGACAGGGGTTAGACCCAATCAGCCCCAGCATTTT. The rearrangement uses TRBV20-1 and TRBJ1-5; 8 bases match TRBD1. Trimming at V came to 0 bases and at J to 3 bases, leaving 10 bases not matched to a gene. Germline V gives CDR1 DFQATT, CDR2 SNEGSKA (reference sequence). The CDR3 has 17 amino acids.

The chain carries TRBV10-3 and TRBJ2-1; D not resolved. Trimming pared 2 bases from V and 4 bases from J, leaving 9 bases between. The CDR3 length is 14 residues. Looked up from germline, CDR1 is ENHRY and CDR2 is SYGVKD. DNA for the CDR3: TGTGCCATCAGTGAGCCGGACGGTTACAATGAGCAGTTCTTC. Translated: CAISEPDGYNEQFF.

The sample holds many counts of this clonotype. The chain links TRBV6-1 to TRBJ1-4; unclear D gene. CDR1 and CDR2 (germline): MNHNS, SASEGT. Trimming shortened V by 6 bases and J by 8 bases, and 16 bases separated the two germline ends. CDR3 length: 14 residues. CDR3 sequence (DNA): TGTGCCAGCAGCCGCGGATCAGTGGGAGAAAAACTGTTTTTT. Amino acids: CASSRGSVGEKLFF.

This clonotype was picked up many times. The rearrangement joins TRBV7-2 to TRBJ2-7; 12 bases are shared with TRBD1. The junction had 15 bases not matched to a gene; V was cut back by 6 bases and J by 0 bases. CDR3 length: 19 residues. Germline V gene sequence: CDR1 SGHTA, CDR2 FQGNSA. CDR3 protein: CASSSTGDRGLRSSYEQYF. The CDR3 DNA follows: TGTGCCAGCAGTTCAACCGGGGACAGGGGGCTTAGGAGCTCCTACGAGCAGTACTTC.

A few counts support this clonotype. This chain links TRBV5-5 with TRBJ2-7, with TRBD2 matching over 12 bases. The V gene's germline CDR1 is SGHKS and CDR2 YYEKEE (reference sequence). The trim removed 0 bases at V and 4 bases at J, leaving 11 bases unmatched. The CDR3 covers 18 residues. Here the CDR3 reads CASSLGPGTSGRRYEQYF. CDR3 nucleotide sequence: TGTGCCAGCAGCTTGGGACCCGGGACTAGCGGGCGCCGATACGAGCAGTACTTC.

CDR3: CAISARDPGELFF. The CDR3 DNA sequence: TGTGCCATCAGTGCCCGGGACCCCGGGGAGCTGTTTTTT. The V gene is TRBV10-3, the J gene TRBJ2-2; TRBD1 or TRBD2 may be the D gene (5 bases each). Between the trimmed V and J ends, which lost 4 bases and 6 bases, there was a span of 9 bases. Germline V gene lookup returns CDR1 ENHRY and CDR2 SYGVKD. This CDR3 region has 13 residues.

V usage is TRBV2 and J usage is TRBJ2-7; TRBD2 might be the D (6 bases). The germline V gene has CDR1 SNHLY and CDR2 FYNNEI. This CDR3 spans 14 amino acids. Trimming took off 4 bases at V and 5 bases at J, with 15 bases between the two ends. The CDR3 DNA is TGTGCCAGCAGTGGCCGCGGGACGGGGGACGAGCAGTACTTC. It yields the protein CASSGRGTGDEQYF.

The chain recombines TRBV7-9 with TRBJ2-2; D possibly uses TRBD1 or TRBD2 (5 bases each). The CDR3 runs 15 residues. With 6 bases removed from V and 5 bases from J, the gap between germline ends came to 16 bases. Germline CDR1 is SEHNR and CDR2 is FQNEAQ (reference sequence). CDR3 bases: TGTGCCAGCAGACAGCAAAGAGGGGAGACCGGGGAGCTGTTTTTT. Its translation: CASRQQRGETGELFF.

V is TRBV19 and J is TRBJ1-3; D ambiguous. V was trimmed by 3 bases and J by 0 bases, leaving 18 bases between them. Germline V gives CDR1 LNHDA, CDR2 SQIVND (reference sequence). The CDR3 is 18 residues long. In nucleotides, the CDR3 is TGTGCCAGTAGTATCTACACTTCACAACCGAGCTCTGGAAACACCATATATTTT. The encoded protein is CASSIYTSQPSSGNTIYF.

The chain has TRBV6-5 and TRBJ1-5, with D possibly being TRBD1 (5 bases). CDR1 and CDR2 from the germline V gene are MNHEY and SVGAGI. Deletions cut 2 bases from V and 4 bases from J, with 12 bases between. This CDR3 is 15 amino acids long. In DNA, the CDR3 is TGTGCCAGCAGTTACGGGGCCGGACTAAATCAGCCCCAGCATTTT. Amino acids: CASSYGAGLNQPQHF.

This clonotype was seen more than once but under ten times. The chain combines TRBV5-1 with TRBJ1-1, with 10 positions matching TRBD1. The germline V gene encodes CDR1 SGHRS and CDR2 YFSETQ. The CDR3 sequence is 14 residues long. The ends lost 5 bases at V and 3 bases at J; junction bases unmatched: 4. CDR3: CASSSGQGYTEAFF. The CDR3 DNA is TGCGCCAGCAGTTCGGGACAGGGGTACACTGAAGCTTTCTTT.

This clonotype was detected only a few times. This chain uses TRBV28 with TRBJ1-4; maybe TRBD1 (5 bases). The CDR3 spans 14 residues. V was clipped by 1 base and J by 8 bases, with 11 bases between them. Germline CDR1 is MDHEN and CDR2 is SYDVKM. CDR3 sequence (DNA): TGTGCCAGCAGTTTATCCTTTCGGACAGAAAAACTGTTTTTT. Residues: CASSLSFRTEKLFF.

The CDR3 coding sequence is TGTGCCAGCAGCCAAGATCGGGGACAGGCGAACACTGAAGCTTTCTTT. This gives the protein CASSQDRGQANTEAFF. J is TRBJ1-1 and V is TRBV3-1; TRBD1 aligns across 8 bases. In germline, CDR1 is LGHDT, CDR2 YNNKEL (reference sequence). Unmatched junction bases numbered 4, after V lost 0 bases and J lost 1 base. There are 16 residues in the CDR3.

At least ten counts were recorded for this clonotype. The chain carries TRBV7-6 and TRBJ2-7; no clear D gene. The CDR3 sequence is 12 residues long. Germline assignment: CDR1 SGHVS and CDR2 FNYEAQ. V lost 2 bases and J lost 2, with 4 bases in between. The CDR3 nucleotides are TGTGCCAGCAGCTTACATCCCTACGAGCAGTACTTC. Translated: CASSLHPYEQYF.

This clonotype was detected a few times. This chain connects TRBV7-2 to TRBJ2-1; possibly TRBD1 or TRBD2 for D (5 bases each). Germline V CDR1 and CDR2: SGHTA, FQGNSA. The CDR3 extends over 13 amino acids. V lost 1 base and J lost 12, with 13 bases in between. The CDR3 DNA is TGTGCCAGCAGCTTAGAGAAGGGACGGATGCAGTTCTTC. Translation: CASSLEKGRMQFF.

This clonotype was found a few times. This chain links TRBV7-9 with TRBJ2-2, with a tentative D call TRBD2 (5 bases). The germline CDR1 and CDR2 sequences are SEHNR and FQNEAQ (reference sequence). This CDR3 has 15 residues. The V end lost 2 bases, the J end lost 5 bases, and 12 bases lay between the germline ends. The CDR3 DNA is TGTGCCAGCAGCTTACCCCGGGGAAGTACCGGGGAGCTGTTTTTT. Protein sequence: CASSLPRGSTGELFF.

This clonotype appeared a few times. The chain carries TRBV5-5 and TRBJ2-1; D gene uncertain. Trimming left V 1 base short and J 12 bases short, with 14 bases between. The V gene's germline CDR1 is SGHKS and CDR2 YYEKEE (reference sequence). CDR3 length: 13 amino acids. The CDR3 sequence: CASSLPPSSSQFF. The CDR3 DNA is TGTGCCAGCAGCTTGCCGCCATCATCCTCGCAGTTCTTC.

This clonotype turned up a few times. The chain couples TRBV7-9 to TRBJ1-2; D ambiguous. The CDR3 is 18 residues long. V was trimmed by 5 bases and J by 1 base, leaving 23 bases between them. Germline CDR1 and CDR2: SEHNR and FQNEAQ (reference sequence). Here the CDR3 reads CASSGLMRAVPNNYGYTF. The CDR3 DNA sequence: TGTGCCAGCAGCGGCCTTATGAGGGCAGTCCCGAATAACTATGGCTACACCTTC.

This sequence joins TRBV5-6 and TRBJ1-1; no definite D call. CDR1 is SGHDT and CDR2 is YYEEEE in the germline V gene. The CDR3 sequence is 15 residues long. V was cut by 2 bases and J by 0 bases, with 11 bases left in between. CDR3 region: CASSFMQRLNTEAFF. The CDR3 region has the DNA TGTGCCAGCAGCTTTATGCAGAGATTGAACACTGAAGCTTTCTTT.

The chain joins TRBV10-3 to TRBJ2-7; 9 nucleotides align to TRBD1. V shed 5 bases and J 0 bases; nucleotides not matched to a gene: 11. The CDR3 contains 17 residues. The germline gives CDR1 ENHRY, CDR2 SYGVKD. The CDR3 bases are TGTGCCATCAGTCCCGGGACAGGGCTTTCTAGCTCCTACGAGCAGTACTTC. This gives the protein CAISPGTGLSSSYEQYF.